This T cell receptor beta chain is from a study of cytomegalovirus exposure and HLA in healthy donors. From germline, CDR1 is LNHNV and CDR2 YYDKDF (reference sequence). The CDR3 is made up of 14 amino acids. The germline V and J ends were trimmed by 0 bases and 8 bases, with 13 bases remaining between them. Assay used: immunoSEQ multiplex PCR; TCRdb lists only in-frame clones, some missing. Of roughly 200,000 clones in the sample, roughly 84% are singletons; the top ten hold 2.5% to 3.5%. This chain joins TRBV15 and TRBJ1-1, with D unresolved. The receptor was derived from a woman between 18 and 29 years old in good health and CMV-seropositive. What was sequenced was PBMCs. The CDR3 loop reads CATSRERRVLEAFF. CDR3 in DNA: TGTGCCACCAGCAGAGAACGGAGGGTTTTGGAAGCTTTCTTT.